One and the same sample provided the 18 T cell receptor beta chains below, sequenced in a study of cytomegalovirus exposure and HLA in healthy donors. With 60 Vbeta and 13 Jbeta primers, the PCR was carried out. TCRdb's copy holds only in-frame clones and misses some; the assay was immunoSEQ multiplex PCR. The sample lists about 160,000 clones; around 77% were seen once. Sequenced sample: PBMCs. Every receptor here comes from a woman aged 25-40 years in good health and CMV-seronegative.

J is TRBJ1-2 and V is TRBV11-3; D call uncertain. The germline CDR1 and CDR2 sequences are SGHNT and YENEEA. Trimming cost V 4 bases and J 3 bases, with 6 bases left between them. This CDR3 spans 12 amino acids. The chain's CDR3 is CASSSGDYGYTF. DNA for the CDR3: TGTGCCAGCAGCTCCGGGGACTATGGCTACACCTTC.

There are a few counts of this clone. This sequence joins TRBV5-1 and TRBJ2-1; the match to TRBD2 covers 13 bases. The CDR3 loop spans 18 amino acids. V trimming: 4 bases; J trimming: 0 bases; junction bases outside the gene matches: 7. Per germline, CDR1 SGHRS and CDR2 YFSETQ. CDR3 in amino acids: CASSKGLAGAHSYNEQFF. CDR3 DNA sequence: TGCGCCAGCAGCAAAGGACTAGCGGGGGCCCACTCCTACAATGAGCAGTTCTTC.

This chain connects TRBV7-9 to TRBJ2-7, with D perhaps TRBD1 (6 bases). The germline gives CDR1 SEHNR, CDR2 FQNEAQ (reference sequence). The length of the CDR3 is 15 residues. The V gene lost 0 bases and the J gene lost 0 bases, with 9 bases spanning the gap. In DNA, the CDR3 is TGTGCCAGCAGCTTAGCGGGGGACAACTCCTACGAGCAGTACTTC. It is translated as CASSLAGDNSYEQYF.

Here the CDR3 reads CASSSSGAEKLFF. CDR3 DNA: TGTGCCAGCAGCTCTTCAGGGGCTGAAAAACTGTTTTTT. The rearrangement links TRBV7-9 to TRBJ1-4, with D possibly matching TRBD1 (6 bases). Germline V gene sequence: CDR1 SEHNR, CDR2 FQNEAQ (reference sequence). The CDR3 has 13 amino acids. The V and J ends lost 4 bases and 7 bases respectively, with 10 bases between them.

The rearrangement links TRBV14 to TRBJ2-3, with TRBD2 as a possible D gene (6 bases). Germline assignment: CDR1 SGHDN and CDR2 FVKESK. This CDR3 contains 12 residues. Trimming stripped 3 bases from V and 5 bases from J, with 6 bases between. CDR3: CASSQGGDTQYF. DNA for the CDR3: TGTGCCAGCAGCCAGGGGGGAGATACGCAGTATTTT.

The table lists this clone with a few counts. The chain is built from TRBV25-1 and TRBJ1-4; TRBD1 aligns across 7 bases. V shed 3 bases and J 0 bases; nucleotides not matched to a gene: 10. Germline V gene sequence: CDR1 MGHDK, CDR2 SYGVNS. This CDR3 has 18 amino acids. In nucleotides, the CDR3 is TGTGCCAGCAGTGACGACAGGGAGAGCGTTGCAACTAATGAAAAACTGTTTTTT. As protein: CASSDDRESVATNEKLFF.

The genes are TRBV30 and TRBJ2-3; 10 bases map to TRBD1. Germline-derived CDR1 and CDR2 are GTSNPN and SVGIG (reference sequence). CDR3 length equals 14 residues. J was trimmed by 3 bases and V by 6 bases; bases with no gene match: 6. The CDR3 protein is CACGTGVGTDTQYF. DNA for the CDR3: TGTGCCTGCGGGACAGGGGTTGGGACAGATACGCAGTATTTT.

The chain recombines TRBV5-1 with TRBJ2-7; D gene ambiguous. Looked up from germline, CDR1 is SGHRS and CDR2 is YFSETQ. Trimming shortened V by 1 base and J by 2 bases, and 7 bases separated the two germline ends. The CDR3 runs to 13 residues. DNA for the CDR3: TGCGCCAGCAGCTTGTCGGTCCCCTACGAGCAGTACTTC. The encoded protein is CASSLSVPYEQYF.

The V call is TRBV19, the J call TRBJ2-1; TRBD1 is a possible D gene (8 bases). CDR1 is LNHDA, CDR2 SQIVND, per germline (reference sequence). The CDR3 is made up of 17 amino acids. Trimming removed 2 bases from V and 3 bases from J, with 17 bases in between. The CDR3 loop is CASSIWGGQAYYNEQFF. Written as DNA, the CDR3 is TGTGCCAGTAGTATATGGGGGGGACAGGCGTACTACAATGAGCAGTTCTTC.

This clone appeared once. For the CDR3, the DNA is TGTGCCAGCACCCCCCGCCGGGGCGGGGGGGACACCGGGGAGCTGTTTTTT. It yields the protein CASTPRRGGGDTGELFF. The chain links TRBV18 to TRBJ2-2; 9 bases map to TRBD2. The CDR3 is 17 residues long. In germline, CDR1 is KGHSH, CDR2 LQKENI. Trimming took 8 bases from V and 3 from J; bases not matched to a gene: 13.

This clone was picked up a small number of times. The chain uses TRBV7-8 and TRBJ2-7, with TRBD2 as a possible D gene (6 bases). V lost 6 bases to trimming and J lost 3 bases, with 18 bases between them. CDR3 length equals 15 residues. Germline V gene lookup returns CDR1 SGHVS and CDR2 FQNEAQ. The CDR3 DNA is TGTGCCAGCAGTTACTCGCCCCAGGGAGGCTACGAGCAGTACTTC. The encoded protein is CASSYSPQGGYEQYF. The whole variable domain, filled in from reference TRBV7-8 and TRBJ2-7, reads GAGVSQSPRYKVAKRGQDVALRCDPISGHVSLFWYQQALGQGPEFLTYFQNEAQLDKSGLPSDRFFAERPEGSVSTLKIQRTQQEDSAVYLCASSYSPQGGYEQYFGPGTRLTVT.

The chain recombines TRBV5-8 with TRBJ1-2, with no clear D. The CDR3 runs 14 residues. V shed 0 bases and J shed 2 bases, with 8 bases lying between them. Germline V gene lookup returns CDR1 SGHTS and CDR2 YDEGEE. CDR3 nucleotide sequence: TGTGCCAGCAGCTTGGCCGACTGGAACTATGGCTACACCTTC. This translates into CASSLADWNYGYTF.

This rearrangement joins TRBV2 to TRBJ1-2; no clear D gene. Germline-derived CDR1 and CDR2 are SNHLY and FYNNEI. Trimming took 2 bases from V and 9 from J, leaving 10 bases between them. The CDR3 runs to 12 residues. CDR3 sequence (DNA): TGTGCCAGCAGTGAAAGAGGAAGGAGCTACACCTTC. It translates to CASSERGRSYTF.

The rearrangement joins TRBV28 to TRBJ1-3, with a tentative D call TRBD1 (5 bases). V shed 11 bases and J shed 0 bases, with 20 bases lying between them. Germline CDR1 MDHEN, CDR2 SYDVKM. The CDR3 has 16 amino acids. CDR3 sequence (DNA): TGTGCCTCGGGGACTGGGGCTCTGGGCTCTGGAAACACCATATATTTT. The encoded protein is CASGTGALGSGNTIYF.

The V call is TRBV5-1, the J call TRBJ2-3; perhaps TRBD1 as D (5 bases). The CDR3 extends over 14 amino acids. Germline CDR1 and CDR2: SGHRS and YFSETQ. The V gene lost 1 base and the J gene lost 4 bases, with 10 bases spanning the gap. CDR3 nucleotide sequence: TGCGCCAGCAGCTTGCAGTGGGGCCCAGATACGCAGTATTTT. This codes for CASSLQWGPDTQYF.

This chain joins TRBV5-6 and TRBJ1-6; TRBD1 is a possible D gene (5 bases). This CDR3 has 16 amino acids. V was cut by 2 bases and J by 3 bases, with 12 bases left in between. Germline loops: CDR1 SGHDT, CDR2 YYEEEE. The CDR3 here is CASSLGQVDYNSPLHF. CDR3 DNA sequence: TGTGCCAGCAGCTTAGGACAAGTGGACTATAATTCACCCCTCCACTTT.

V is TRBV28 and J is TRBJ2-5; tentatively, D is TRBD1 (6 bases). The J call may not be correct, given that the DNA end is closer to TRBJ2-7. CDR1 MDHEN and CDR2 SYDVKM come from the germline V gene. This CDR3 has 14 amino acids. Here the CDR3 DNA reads TGTGCCAGCAGCCCCGGGACACCTTCCTACGAGCAGTACTTC. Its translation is CASSPGTPSYEQYF.

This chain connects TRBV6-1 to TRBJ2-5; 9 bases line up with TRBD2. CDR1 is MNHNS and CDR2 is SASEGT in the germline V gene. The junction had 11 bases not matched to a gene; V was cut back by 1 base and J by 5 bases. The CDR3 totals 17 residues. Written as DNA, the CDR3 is TGTGCCAGCAGTGAAGAGATTAGGAGGCGGGGGGGGGAGACCCAGTACTTC. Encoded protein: CASSEEIRRRGGETQYF.